This T cell receptor (beta chain) is drawn from a study of cytomegalovirus exposure and HLA in healthy donors. The study's findings and limits: Most of the TCR beta V segments (in an earlier analysis) were productive either about 87% or about 30% of the time.

The CDR3 is 16 residues long. CDR1 and CDR2 (germline): SEHNR, FQNEAQ (reference sequence). Trimming took 5 bases from V and 8 from J; bases not matched to a gene: 11. This clone was seen more than once but under ten times. Its specificity is not known. The PCR employed 60 Vbeta primers together with 13 Jbeta primers. The method was immunoSEQ multiplex PCR; TCRdb's version includes in-frame clones alone and lacks a portion of them. The table lists about 120,000 clones, around a tenth of them singletons, with 3% in the top ten. The source material was PBMCs. The clonotype was recovered from a man aged 25 to 40 in good health and CMV-seronegative. V and J are TRBV7-9 and TRBJ2-1; TRBD2 matches 11 bases. The CDR3 DNA reads as TGTGCCAGCAGCCATAGCGGGGGGGCCGGTCGGTATGAGCAGTTCTTC. This translates into CASSHSGGAGRYEQFF.